Listed below are T cell receptor beta chains from one sample, sequenced in a study of T cell responses to AZD1222 COVID-19 vaccine. Produced via immunoSEQ multiplex PCR; TCRdb's table is partial and in-frame only. There are 120,000 or so clones in the sample; roughly 85% occur only once, and more than 7.5% lies in the top ten. Sequencing was performed on peripheral blood, taken on day 0 of AZD1222 vaccination. The receptors derive from an adult in good health. Each CDR3 is given with its conserved first and last residue. Fields, in order: CDR3 protein, CDR3 DNA, J gene, V gene, D gene, clone size. D genes are given only for firm matches. Not every row has a clone size; where given, it reads once, few, many or a size class.

CASSLARSGRQQYF TGTGCCAGCAGCTTAGCGCGAAGCGGGAGGCAGCAGTACTTC TRBJ2-7 TRBV7-2 TRBD2 -
CASSYSTGRGAFF TGTGCCAGCAGTTACAGTACAGGGAGGGGAGCTTTCTTT TRBJ1-1 TRBV6-6 - once
CASSDSSGRASEQFF TGTGCCAGCAGTGACTCGAGCGGGAGGGCCAGTGAGCAGTTCTTC TRBJ2-1 TRBV6-4 TRBD2 -
CASRDTSGGYNEQFF TGTGCCAGCAGGGATACTAGCGGGGGTTACAATGAGCAGTTCTTC TRBJ2-1 TRBV2 TRBD2 -
CASSRGLSTDTQYF TGTGCCAGCAGCCGGGGACTTAGCACAGATACGCAGTATTTT TRBJ2-3 TRBV11-3 - -
CASSLYPGLDYEQYF TGTGCCAGCAGCTTGTACCCGGGACTCGACTACGAGCAGTACTTC TRBJ2-7 TRBV11-3 - -
CASKIGGSGEQYF TGTGCCAGTAAGATAGGTGGATCGGGTGAGCAGTACTTC TRBJ2-7 TRBV19 - -
CAISESRGEGEQFF TGTGCCATCAGTGAGTCGAGAGGGGAGGGTGAGCAGTTCTTC TRBJ2-1 TRBV10-3 TRBD2 -
CASSPNAGGFEAFF TGTGCCAGCAGCCCAAATGCCGGAGGGTTTGAAGCTTTCTTT TRBJ1-1 TRBV3-1/TRBV3-2 - -
CASSATSGVNTEAFF TGTGCCAGCAGCGCCACGAGTGGGGTAAACACTGAAGCTTTCTTT TRBJ1-1 TRBV7-6 - -
CASSQEPGTNTFNYGYTF TGCGCCAGCAGCCAAGAACCCGGGACAAACACTTTCAACTATGGCTACACCTTC TRBJ1-2 TRBV4-1 - -
CAISEEGQAGNTIYF TGTGCCATCAGTGAGGAGGGACAAGCTGGAAACACCATATATTTT TRBJ1-3 TRBV10-3 - -